This entry describes one T cell receptor beta chain. Its recognized antigen is unknown. Base qualities are missing; no much larger clone stands one base away. This sample is drawn from a study of shared clonotypes between healthy human individuals (TCRdb year 2020). The study in broad terms: A couple of women and a few men aged 18 to 49 years were included in the cohort. For each donor, three plates each were used for CD4 naive and CD4 memory, two plates were used for CD8 naive, and one plate was used for CD8 memory. To estimate repertoire size and how much clonotype sharing occurs between individuals, the study deeply sequenced the blood TCR repertoires of five healthy adults. Different laboratories and diverse techniques were used to prepare libraries and sequence TCR repertoires, to increase sequencing depth and limit assay-specific biases. Between about 0.8 and 9 billion PBMCs per donor were obtained by leukapheresis.

CDR1 and CDR2, looked up from the germline V gene, are MDHEN and SYDVKM. Its CDR3 holds 16 amino acids, cysteine through phenylalanine. CDR3 DNA only is kept here, 48 bases in frame from base 1. V drops 6 bases and J drops 1 base, leaving 16 bases in between. Donors were healthy HIV-negative adults with no recently reported acute infections or vaccinations. Every donor was a Caucasian adult living in Nashville, Tennessee, USA. CD4+ T cells were enriched through magnetic negative selection, after which naive cells were positively selected on CD45RA and the remaining negative fraction served as the memory subset. Blood was obtained by leukapheresis, after which PBMCs were separated by Ficoll-Histopaque density gradient centrifugation and cryopreserved in liquid nitrogen vapor phase. Analytical flow cytometry was used to check the purity and quantity of every magnetically sorted T cell population. From each sorted fraction, genomic DNA was isolated and quantified by UV absorbance on a Nanodrop 2000c.

Using the deep immunoSEQ assay, TCR CDR3 regions were amplified from genomic DNA by multiplex PCR. Extracted genomic DNA from each cell subset was spread evenly across all wells of several immunoSEQ 96-well plates, with each plate serving as a replicate. For sorted subsets, 150 to 250 ng genomic DNA, equal to 30,000 or so T cell genomes, was loaded into each replicate PCR. Purified libraries were quantified with a Qubit 3.0 fluorometer, sized on a Bioanalyzer 2100, and re-quantified with the KAPA Library Quantification kit. A separate single-read 150-cycle Illumina NextSeq 550 flow cell was used to sequence each immunoSEQ 96-well plate. The published analysis was carried out like this. Because only junctional sequences without quality scores were contained in the immunoSEQ output, filtering matching that applied to full-length reads could not be performed. To assign V/J genes and CDR3, sequences were annotated against IMGT germline references using PyIR, a Python wrapper for IgBLAST v1.9. Reads were removed for weak V/J assignments (E-value above 1e-6), missing CDR3, stop codons, out-of-frame junctions, or ambiguous translated residues. V3J clonotypes were defined as sequences sharing the same inferred V gene, J gene, and CDR3 amino acid sequence. Percentage overlap between repertoires was calculated by dividing the number of shared unique clonotypes by the size of the smaller repertoire. Richness of each repertoire was evaluated using RTK rarefaction, the Chao1 estimator, and Recon v2.1 estimates of unobserved clonotypes. Generation probabilities were computed with OLGA for all TCRbeta clonotypes obtained by the gDNA method from several donors. TCRdb holds this immuneACCESS table with in-frame rearrangements only. Some clones are missing; in checked studies, unresolved V genes explain under half, and the rest has no known cause. V, J and clone size are those of that table, while D and trimming were read from the DNA. This sample gives millions of clones in total; 90% to 95% of them show up just once. 0.1% to 0.15% of the sample is in the top ten clones.

What the research found in general, with its limitations: Sampling was limited to blood, and TCR repertoires in tissue likely differ from TCR repertoires in blood. Across a handful of donors, about 5.2% of naive CD4, roughly 3.5% of naive CD8, around 2.5% of memory CD4, and under 0.45% of memory CD8 clonotypes were shared. Even with the large sequencing depth, rarefaction of the sorted-subset datasets indicated that sequencing was incomplete. Estimated clonotype richness was generally larger for naive than for memory subsets. Because the study included a small number of donors, the genetic and exposure-history diversity represented was limited. Compared with non-shared clonotypes, the clonotypes found in all four sorted-subset donors had higher generation probabilities. Pairwise subsampling led to the expectation that sequencing depth would affect the degree of clonotype sharing among donors.

The source of this sequence is a man younger than 30 in good health. Sequenced sample: naive CD4+ T cells sorted from blood. The intended sense of this specimen's cell subset or site label: CD45RA+ positively selected. The chain couples TRBV28 to TRBJ2-1, with a tentative D gene TRBD2 over 5 matching bases. The CDR3 region: CASSGLGEQSYNEQFF. The DNA sequence reads TGTGCCAGCAGCGGACTCGGGGAGCAATCCTACAATGAGCAGTTCTTC.